The rows below give T cell receptor beta chains drawn from one sample of a study of blood T cells in healthy people across ages. Via MiXCR, TCRdb re-called the 5' RACE reads, giving one row per CDR3 protein. The sample has 450,000 to 700,000 distinct CDR3 sequences, 25% to 30% seen once. The sequenced sample was blood. The receptors shown here come from a woman in her 70s in good health. Each CDR3 is given with its conserved first and last residue. Fields, in order: D gene, V gene, J gene, clone size, CDR3 DNA, CDR3 protein. A D gene is named only where the DNA matches it firmly. Rows give clone size only sometimes, using once, few, many, or a class for an expanded clone.

D gene: .
V gene: TRBV19
J gene: TRBJ1-3
clone size: .
CDR3 DNA: TGTGCCAGTAAATCGCACCAGTATGGAAACACCATATATTTT
CDR3 protein: CASKSHQYGNTIYF

D gene: TRBD2
V gene: TRBV6-2/TRBV6-3
J gene: TRBJ2-1
clone size: .
CDR3 DNA: TGTGCCACCCAGCGGGGGGGCCAATATGAGCAGTTCTTC
CDR3 protein: CATQRGGQYEQFF

D gene: .
V gene: TRBV2
J gene: TRBJ1-2
clone size: .
CDR3 DNA: TGTGCCAGCAGTGACAACTATAAAACCTTC
CDR3 protein: CASSDNYKTF

D gene: .
V gene: TRBV4-1
J gene: TRBJ1-1
clone size: few
CDR3 DNA: TGCGCCAGCAGCCAAGTCCAAGGGCAGGGGACGCCTTTCTTT
CDR3 protein: CASSQVQGQGTPFF

D gene: .
V gene: TRBV5-6
J gene: TRBJ2-2
clone size: .
CDR3 DNA: TGTGTCAGCAACACCGTCGGCGGATTGAACACCGGGGAGCTGTTTTTT
CDR3 protein: CVSNTVGGLNTGELFF

D gene: .
V gene: TRBV6-5
J gene: TRBJ1-1
clone size: many
CDR3 DNA: TGTGCCAGCAGTTACAGGGTGGGCACTGAAGCTTTCTTT
CDR3 protein: CASSYRVGTEAFF

D gene: .
V gene: TRBV5-1
J gene: TRBJ2-3
clone size: many
CDR3 DNA: TGCGCCAGCAGCTTGGATTGGACAGATACGCAGTATTTT
CDR3 protein: CASSLDWTDTQYF

D gene: .
V gene: TRBV12-3/TRBV12-4
J gene: TRBJ2-7
clone size: .
CDR3 DNA: TGTGCCAGCAGCCCGGGACCGGAGTCCTACGAGCAGTACTTC
CDR3 protein: CASSPGPESYEQYF

D gene: .
V gene: TRBV2
J gene: TRBJ1-1
clone size: few
CDR3 DNA: TGTGCCAGCAGGGAGGACAGAGGGGGCACTGAAGCTTTCTTT
CDR3 protein: CASREDRGGTEAFF

D gene: .
V gene: TRBV6-1
J gene: TRBJ2-7
clone size: .
CDR3 DNA: TGTGCCAGCAGTGGTCGGGGCCTGAGCTCCTACGAGCAGTACTTC
CDR3 protein: CASSGRGLSSYEQYF

D gene: .
V gene: TRBV3-1
J gene: TRBJ2-4
clone size: few
CDR3 DNA: TGTGCCAGCAGCCCGGCACTGGGGAGAAACATTCAGTACTTC
CDR3 protein: CASSPALGRNIQYF

D gene: TRBD2
V gene: TRBV12-3/TRBV12-4
J gene: TRBJ2-1
clone size: few
CDR3 DNA: TGTGCCAGCAGTTTAGAACTAGCGGGGCCTAGCTCCTACAATGAGCAGTTCTTC
CDR3 protein: CASSLELAGPSSYNEQFF

D gene: .
V gene: TRBV20-1
J gene: TRBJ2-5
clone size: few
CDR3 DNA: TGCAGTGCTATCAGGCAAGGGAGGGAGACCCAGTACTTC
CDR3 protein: CSAIRQGRETQYF

D gene: TRBD2
V gene: TRBV24-1
J gene: TRBJ2-1
clone size: .
CDR3 DNA: TGTGCCACCAGTGATCCACGGACTAGCGGGGTCCGCAATGAGCAGTTCTTC
CDR3 protein: CATSDPRTSGVRNEQFF

D gene: .
V gene: TRBV7-9
J gene: TRBJ2-1
clone size: .
CDR3 DNA: TGTGCCAGCAGCTTAGCGAAAGGGGGACTTCGGTACAATGAGCAGTTCTTC
CDR3 protein: CASSLAKGGLRYNEQFF

D gene: .
V gene: TRBV4-1
J gene: TRBJ1-1
clone size: .
CDR3 DNA: TGCGCCAGCAGCCACCCCGTTGACACAGGGAAGAACACTGAAGCTTTCTTT
CDR3 protein: CASSHPVDTGKNTEAFF

D gene: .
V gene: TRBV9
J gene: TRBJ1-1
clone size: .
CDR3 DNA: TGTGCCAGCAGCTCGATAAGGGCTGACAAACCAATGAACACTGAAGCTTTCTTT
CDR3 protein: CASSSIRADKPMNTEAFF

D gene: .
V gene: TRBV6-6
J gene: TRBJ2-7
clone size: .
CDR3 DNA: TGTGCCAGCAGGGACTCCGAGCAGTACTTC
CDR3 protein: CASRDSEQYF

D gene: TRBD1
V gene: TRBV4-3
J gene: TRBJ2-6
clone size: .
CDR3 DNA: TGCGCCAGCAGCCAGTTTATCGCCGGGACAGAGAACTCCGGGGCCAACGTCCTGACCTTC
CDR3 protein: CASSQFIAGTENSGANVLTF

D gene: .
V gene: TRBV6-1
J gene: TRBJ2-3
clone size: many
CDR3 DNA: TGTGCCAGCAGTCAACAGGGTGTCACAGATACGCAGTATTTT
CDR3 protein: CASSQQGVTDTQYF

D gene: .
V gene: TRBV15
J gene: TRBJ2-5
clone size: few
CDR3 DNA: TGTGCCACCAGCGGACCATATAACCGGGAGACCCAGTACTTC
CDR3 protein: CATSGPYNRETQYF

D gene: .
V gene: TRBV9
J gene: TRBJ2-3
clone size: .
CDR3 DNA: TGTGCCAGCAGCATAAGACCAGGGCCCGATACGCAGTATTTT
CDR3 protein: CASSIRPGPDTQYF

D gene: .
V gene: TRBV7-2
J gene: TRBJ1-5
clone size: .
CDR3 DNA: TGTGCCAGCAGCTTCGTCGACAGAGGCAATCAGCCCCAGCATTTT
CDR3 protein: CASSFVDRGNQPQHF

D gene: .
V gene: TRBV6-5
J gene: TRBJ2-7
clone size: few
CDR3 DNA: TGTGCCAGCAGTTACTCCGACAGGGGACTAACCTACGAGCAGTACTTC
CDR3 protein: CASSYSDRGLTYEQYF

D gene: .
V gene: TRBV6-2/TRBV6-3
J gene: TRBJ2-5
clone size: few
CDR3 DNA: TGTGCCAGCAGTTATAGGCGCGACGCAGAGACCCAGTACTTC
CDR3 protein: CASSYRRDAETQYF

D gene: .
V gene: TRBV20-1
J gene: TRBJ1-2
clone size: .
CDR3 DNA: TGCAGTGCTAGAGATAGCAGGGCGGGTGGCTACACCTTC
CDR3 protein: CSARDSRAGGYTF